This T cell receptor beta chain was sequenced during a study of shared clonotypes between healthy human individuals. Study observations and caveats: The generation probabilities recorded for non-shared clonotypes fell below those of clonotypes shared by all four donors. Generally, naive subsets came out with larger estimated richness than memory subsets.

After removal of 6 bases from V and 4 bases from J, the junction contained 7 bases not matched to a gene. Germline lookup yields CDR1 MGHRA and CDR2 YSYEKL. The length of the CDR3 is 14 residues. Notes on this clone: Its antigen is unidentified.

Some clones are missing from TCRdb's copy, which holds only in-frame ones; the method was immunoSEQ multiplex PCR. Seen here are a few million clones, more than 80% observed once, and the top ten hold over 0.12%. The TCR was taken from a man aged 18 to 30 in good health. This rearrangement joins TRBV4-1 to TRBJ1-2; 8 bases fit TRBD1. Sequenced sample: naive CD4+ T cells sorted from blood. Subset specified: CD45RA+ positively selected. The CDR3 spells CASSEGGTGYGYTF. The CDR3 DNA follows: TGCGCCAGCAGTGAGGGGGGGACAGGCTATGGCTACACCTTC.